The 18 T cell receptor beta chains in this list originate from one sample, sequenced in a study of blood T cells in healthy people across ages. Alongside a J-beta primer mix, a sample-barcoded 5' primer served in a second PCR lasting roughly 6 to 11 cycles. MiXCR was run by TCRdb on the 5' RACE reads, yielding one entry per CDR3 protein. Of 1.8 million or so distinct CDR3 sequences listed, 30% to 40% were seen once; the top ten hold roughly 23%. Sequenced material: blood. All receptors come from a human donor in good health.

The V gene is TRBV5-6, the J gene TRBJ2-7; perhaps D is TRBD1 or TRBD2 (5 bases each). This CDR3 has 13 amino acids. V shed 4 bases and J shed 4 bases, with 12 bases lying between them. The germline gives CDR1 SGHDT, CDR2 YYEEEE. The CDR3 spells CASSIGTIYEQYF. As DNA, the CDR3 is TGTGCCAGCAGCATCGGGACGATTTACGAGCAGTACTTC.

The J gene is TRBJ2-7, the V gene TRBV29-1; no definite D call. This CDR3 region has 13 residues. Germline CDR1 reads SQVTM; CDR2 reads ANQGSEA. Deletions cut 0 bases from V and 1 base from J, with 7 bases between. The CDR3 protein is CSVEEARSYEQYF. The CDR3 DNA is TGCAGCGTTGAAGAGGCCAGATCCTACGAGCAGTACTTC.

This clonotype was seen a handful of times. The genes are TRBV29-1 and TRBJ2-2; either TRBD1 or TRBD2 may supply D (7 bases each). V lost 7 bases, J lost 2 bases, and 14 bases lay in between. Germline values: CDR1 SQVTM, CDR2 ANQGSEA. This CDR3 region has 14 residues. The CDR3 region has the DNA TGCAGCGGTGGGAGGGACAGAAACACCGGGGAGCTGTTTTTT. Protein product: CSGGRDRNTGELFF.

This clonotype turned up a few times. The rearrangement joins TRBV3-1 to TRBJ1-2; D unresolved. The ends were cut back, 1 base at V and 3 bases at J, with 12 bases in the middle. The CDR3 extends over 15 amino acids. Germline CDR1 and CDR2: LGHDT and YNNKEL (reference sequence). CDR3 region: CASSQGGWSDYGYTF. The DNA of the CDR3 is TGTGCCAGCAGCCAAGGAGGTTGGAGTGACTATGGCTACACCTTC. Full variable domain (outside the CDR3, taken from reference TRBV3-1 and TRBJ1-2): DTAVSQTPKYLVTQMGNDKSIKCEQNLGHDTMYWYKQDSKKFLKIMFSYNNKELIINETVPNRFSPKSPDKAHLNLHINSLELGDSAVYFCASSQGGWSDYGYTFGSGTRLTVV.

This clonotype was counted ten times or more. The chain recombines TRBV12-3 or TRBV12-4 with TRBJ2-1; 9 nucleotides agree with TRBD1. The CDR3 has 14 residues. The trim removed 5 bases at V and 5 bases at J, leaving 4 bases unmatched. CDR3: CASSPGQGHNEQFF. The DNA for the CDR3 is TGTGCCAGCAGTCCGGGACAGGGACACAATGAGCAGTTCTTC.

The rearrangement links TRBV5-1 to TRBJ1-2; the match to TRBD1 covers 10 bases. The germline V gene has CDR1 SGHRS and CDR2 YFSETQ. The CDR3 runs to 16 residues. Trimming at V came to 1 base and at J to 4 bases, leaving 7 bases not matched to a gene. DNA for the CDR3: TGCGCCAGCAGCTTGAATCCGGGACAGGGGATCTATGGCTACACCTTC. This encodes CASSLNPGQGIYGYTF.

V and J are TRBV7-6 and TRBJ2-5; TRBD2 aligns across 9 bases. The CDR3 extends over 16 amino acids. The V gene's germline CDR1 is SGHVS and CDR2 FNYEAQ. The junction had 9 bases not matched to a gene; V was cut back by 2 bases and J by 5 bases. CDR3 in amino acids: CASSLRGGGAAETQYF. The DNA of the CDR3 is TGTGCCAGCAGCTTAAGAGGCGGGGGGGCCGCCGAGACCCAGTACTTC.

The CDR3 reads CASSFAGPPTNNEQFF. The CDR3 DNA reads TGTGCCAGCAGCTTCGCGGGACCCCCGACCAACAATGAGCAGTTCTTC. The J gene is TRBJ2-1, the V gene TRBV7-2; weak D call: TRBD2 (6 bases). Germline lookup yields CDR1 SGHTA and CDR2 FQGNSA. The CDR3 covers 16 residues. V lost 3 bases and J lost 5, with 17 bases in between.

The chain employs TRBV12-3 or TRBV12-4 and TRBJ2-5; D is perhaps TRBD1 (6 bases). V was shortened by 6 bases and J by 5 bases, with 16 bases between the two germline ends. This CDR3 is 14 amino acids long. CDR3 residues: CASRRQDLGETQYF. CDR3 bases: TGTGCCAGCAGAAGACAGGACCTTGGGGAGACCCAGTACTTC.

The chain links TRBV5-1 to TRBJ2-5; 8 bases agree with TRBD1. The DNA end favors TRBJ2-7, so the J call may be wrong. Germline CDR1 and CDR2: SGHRS and YFSETQ. CDR3 length equals 15 residues. In nucleotides, the CDR3 is TGCGCCAGCAGCTTGGTTTCGGACAGGGCCCACGAGCAGTACTTC. Amino acids: CASSLVSDRAHEQYF.

The rearrangement links TRBV4-3 to TRBJ2-3; no reliable D call. The CDR3 has 13 residues. Trimming stripped 0 bases from V and 5 bases from J, with 6 bases between. Germline CDR1 LGHNA, CDR2 YSLEER. The CDR3 loop reads CASSQEYIDTQYF. CDR3 nucleotides: TGCGCCAGCAGCCAAGAGTACATAGATACGCAGTATTTT.

V and J are TRBV6-5 and TRBJ1-3; D not resolved. CDR1 is MNHEY, CDR2 SVGAGI, per germline. The length of the CDR3 is 14 residues. Trimming left V 2 bases short and J 3 bases short, with 8 bases between. CDR3 sequence: CASSYMAIGNTIYF. The CDR3 DNA sequence: TGTGCCAGCAGTTACATGGCTATTGGAAACACCATATATTTT.

This clonotype was counted a few times. The chain employs TRBV5-5 and TRBJ1-5; no firm D call. Germline V CDR1 and CDR2: SGHKS, YYEKEE (reference sequence). Trimming stripped 4 bases from V and 0 bases from J, with 11 bases between. The CDR3 spans 15 residues. The CDR3 here is CASSRGSNSNQPQHF. In DNA form, the CDR3 reads TGTGCCAGCAGCCGGGGTTCAAATAGCAATCAGCCCCAGCATTTT.

This chain links TRBV7-2 with TRBJ2-3; no clear D gene. The CDR3 sequence is 14 residues long. V was clipped by 1 base and J by 2 bases, with 7 bases between them. Germline-derived CDR1 and CDR2 are SGHTA and FQGNSA. The CDR3 nucleotides read TGTGCCAGCAGCTTAGAAGCGTACACAGATACGCAGTATTTT. Encoded protein: CASSLEAYTDTQYF.

This clonotype was counted many times. The chain carries TRBV4-3 and TRBJ2-7, with D uncertain. V was pared by 3 bases and J by 0 bases, with 9 bases between. CDR3 length: 14 amino acids. CDR1 is LGHNA and CDR2 is YSLEER in the germline V gene. CDR3 residues: CASSQDASSYEQYF. CDR3 DNA: TGCGCCAGCAGCCAGGACGCTAGCTCCTACGAGCAGTACTTC.

The DNA for the CDR3 is TGCAGTGCAAAGGGGCCAGGTGGGACTGAAGCTTTCTTT. Amino acid sequence: CSAKGPGGTEAFF. The rearrangement links TRBV20-1 to TRBJ1-1, with TRBD1 as a possible D gene (5 bases). There are 13 residues in the CDR3. Germline values: CDR1 DFQATT, CDR2 SNEGSKA (reference sequence). Trimming took off 6 bases at V and 5 bases at J, with 16 bases between the two ends.

In its sample, this clonotype was seen once. The chain is built from TRBV7-2 and TRBJ2-5; D is ambiguous. The CDR3 length is 15 residues. CDR1 is SGHTA, CDR2 FQGNSA, per germline. The V and J ends lost 5 bases and 3 bases respectively, with 16 bases between them. The CDR3 here is CASSPPMTAKETQYF. The CDR3 DNA reads as TGTGCCAGCAGCCCCCCGATGACGGCGAAAGAGACCCAGTACTTC.

The rearrangement joins TRBV7-2 to TRBJ1-2; the match to TRBD1 covers 9 bases. From germline, CDR1 is SGHTA and CDR2 FQGNSA. Trimming at V came to 6 bases and at J to 8 bases, leaving 10 bases not matched to a gene. The CDR3 is 14 amino acids. The CDR3 region has the DNA TGTGCCAGCAGGGTGCGGCGACAGGGGGAAGGCTACACCTTC. It translates to CASRVRRQGEGYTF.